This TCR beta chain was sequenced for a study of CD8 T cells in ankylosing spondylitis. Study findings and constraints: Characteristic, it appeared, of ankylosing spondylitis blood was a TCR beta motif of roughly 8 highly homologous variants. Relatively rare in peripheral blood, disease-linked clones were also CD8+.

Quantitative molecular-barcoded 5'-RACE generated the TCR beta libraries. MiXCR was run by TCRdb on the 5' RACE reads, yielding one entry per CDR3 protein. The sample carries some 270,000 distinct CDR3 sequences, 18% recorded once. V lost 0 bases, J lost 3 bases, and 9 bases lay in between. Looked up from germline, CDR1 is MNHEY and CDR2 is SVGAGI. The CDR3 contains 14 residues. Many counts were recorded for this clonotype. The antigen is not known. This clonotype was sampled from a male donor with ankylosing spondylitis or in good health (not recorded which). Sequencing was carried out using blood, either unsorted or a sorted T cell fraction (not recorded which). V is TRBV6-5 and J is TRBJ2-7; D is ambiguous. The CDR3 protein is CASSYSQSSYEQYF. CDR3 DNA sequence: TGTGCCAGCAGTTACTCCCAATCTAGCTACGAGCAGTACTTC.